The T cell receptor (beta chain) described here comes from a study of post-analysis software for immune sequencing data. Researchers reported that TCR beta cDNA libraries carried unique molecular identifiers. Each CDR3 protein is one row after TCRdb ran MiXCR on the PCR reads. The repertoire holds hundreds of thousands of distinct CDR3 sequences, with 59% as singletons. General study results and limits: Clustering by F measure revealed strong co-clustering among samples prepared together in one batch. Patients showed TRBV5-6, TRBV5-1 and TRBV20-1 among 4 or 5 TRBV segments more frequent than in controls.

Notes on this clonotype: No antigen is known for it.

The CDR3 covers 13 residues. Trimming pared 5 bases from V and 7 bases from J, leaving 14 bases between. The germline V gene encodes CDR1 SGHTA and CDR2 FQGNSA. This sequence was found in a girl aged 2-10 years with multiple sclerosis. The sequencing input was blood. The V gene is TRBV7-2, the J gene TRBJ1-1, with D hard to call. The CDR3 DNA reads as TGTGCCAGCAGCCCGCCGGGTGCCAATGAAGCTTTCTTT. It codes for CASSPPGANEAFF. Supplemented by reference TRBV7-2 and TRBJ1-1, the full variable domain reads GAGVSQSPSNKVTEKGKDVELRCDPISGHTALYWYRQSLGQGLEFLIYFQGNSAPDKSGLPSDRFSAERTGGSVSTLTIQRTQQEDSAVYLCASSPPGANEAFFGQGTRLTVV.